This TCR beta chain is drawn from a study of Ad26.COV2.S vaccination and SARS-CoV-2 variants. Study information: COV1001, an Ad26.COV2.S trial, supplied this vaccine-arm donor. Intramuscularly, Ad26.COV2.S was given either once or twice, 56 days apart.

Germline CDR1 reads SNHLY; CDR2 reads FYNNEI. The CDR3 length is 14 residues. V lost 2 bases to trimming and J lost 4 bases, with 9 bases between them. Treatment denoted: roughly 18 received Ad26.COV2.S at low or high dose, single or two shots; roughly 5 received placebo; per-sample allocation not given. Samples analyzed were those drawn on day 63 after the first vaccine or placebo injection. Libraries were prepared by immunoSEQ multiplex PCR; TCRdb keeps only in-frame clonotypes and omits some of them. The table shows about 680,000 clones, with 70% to 90% occurring only once. Findings and limits, study-wide: A substantial breadth of spike-specific CD8+ and CD4+ T cell responses after vaccination has been reported. Higher spike-specific TCR breadth was found in vaccine recipients than in placebo recipients.

On this clone itself: Antigen specificity is unknown.

The receptor was isolated from a person aged 18-60 years who received the Ad26.COV2.S COVID-19 vaccine or a placebo. The genes are TRBV2 and TRBJ1-5; no firm D call. The specimen comprised peripheral blood, sampled in a trial of Ad26.COV2.S vaccine versus placebo. DNA of the CDR3: TGTGCCAGCAGTGAACTCTTCAAGAATCAGCCCCAGCATTTT. Translation: CASSELFKNQPQHF.